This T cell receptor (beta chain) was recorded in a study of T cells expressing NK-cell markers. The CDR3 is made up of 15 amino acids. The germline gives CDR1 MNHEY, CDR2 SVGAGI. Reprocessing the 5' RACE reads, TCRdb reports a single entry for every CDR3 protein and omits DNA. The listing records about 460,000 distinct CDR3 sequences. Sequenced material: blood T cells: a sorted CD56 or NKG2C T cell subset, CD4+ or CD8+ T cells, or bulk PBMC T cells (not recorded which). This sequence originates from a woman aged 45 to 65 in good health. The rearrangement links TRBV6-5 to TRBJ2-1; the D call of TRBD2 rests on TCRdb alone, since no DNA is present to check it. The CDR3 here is CASTLTSGRANEQFF.